This TCR beta chain was recovered during a study of cytomegalovirus exposure and HLA in healthy donors. Overall study: For the approximately 400 genotyped donors, 80% to 90% fell within the Caucasian-associated ancestry cluster.

The PCR employed 60 Vbeta primers together with 13 Jbeta primers. Only in-frame clones appear in the TCRdb table, and some are missing; sequencing was by immunoSEQ multiplex PCR. The sample has 200,000 to 250,000 clones; around 73% are singletons. Healthy individuals who donated bone marrow served as the donors. The CDR3 runs 15 residues. Germline V gene data show CDR1 as MNHNY and CDR2 as SVGAGI (reference sequence). V was cut by 6 bases and J by 5 bases, with 18 bases left in between. The sample taken for sequencing was PBMCs. This TCR came from a male donor in good health and CMV-seronegative. The rearrangement uses TRBV6-6 and TRBJ2-3, with D possibly TRBD1 on 5 matching bases. CDR3 in DNA: TGTGCCAGCAGACCCGAACCAGGGCGAGAAGATACGCAGTATTTT. This sequence encodes CASRPEPGREDTQYF.